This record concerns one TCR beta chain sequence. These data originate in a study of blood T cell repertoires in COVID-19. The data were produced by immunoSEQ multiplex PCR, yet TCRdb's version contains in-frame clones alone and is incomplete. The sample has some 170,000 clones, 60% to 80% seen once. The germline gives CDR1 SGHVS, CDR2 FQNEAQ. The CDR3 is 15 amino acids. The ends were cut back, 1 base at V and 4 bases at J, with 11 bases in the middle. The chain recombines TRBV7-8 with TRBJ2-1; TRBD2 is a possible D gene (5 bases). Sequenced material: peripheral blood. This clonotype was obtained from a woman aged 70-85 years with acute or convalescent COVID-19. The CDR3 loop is CASSLGRELYNEQFF. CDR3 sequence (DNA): TGTGCCAGCAGCTTAGGACGGGAACTGTACAATGAGCAGTTCTTC. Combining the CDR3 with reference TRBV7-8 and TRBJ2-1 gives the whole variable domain GAGVSQSPRYKVAKRGQDVALRCDPISGHVSLFWYQQALGQGPEFLTYFQNEAQLDKSGLPSDRFFAERPEGSVSTLKIQRTQQEDSAVYLCASSLGRELYNEQFFGPGTRLTVL.